These 26 T cell receptor beta chains share one sample of origin, sequenced in a study of graft-versus-host responses after intestinal transplantation. Generated by immunoSEQ multiplex PCR, the TCRdb table keeps only in-frame clones and is missing some. The sample consists of 25,000 to 35,000 clones, approximately 90% of them appearing once. The source was PBMCs, collected around 430 days after intestinal transplantation. The receptors were gathered from a human patient who received an intestinal transplant, so some T cells may come from the graft donor.

The J gene is TRBJ2-7, the V gene TRBV6-1; tentatively, D is TRBD1 (6 bases). Germline V gives CDR1 MNHNS, CDR2 SASEGT. The ends were cut back, 8 bases at V and 6 bases at J, with 17 bases in the middle. CDR3 size: 13 residues. The CDR3 spells CASLRQGIGEQYF. CDR3 coding DNA: TGTGCCAGCCTTCGTCAGGGGATTGGCGAGCAGTACTTC.

This chain connects TRBV5-1 to TRBJ1-1, with TRBD1 matching over 7 bases. With 0 bases clipped from V and 1 base from J, the junction kept 12 bases outside the gene matches. The CDR3 has 18 residues. CDR1 is SGHRS, CDR2 YFSETQ, per germline. CDR3 sequence: CASSLGFTLRGQNTEAFF. DNA for the CDR3: TGCGCCAGCAGCTTGGGTTTTACCCTGAGGGGGCAGAACACTGAAGCTTTCTTT.

The chain is built from TRBV10-2 and TRBJ2-2; 14 bases line up with TRBD2. Germline CDR1 is WSHSY and CDR2 is SAAADI. V lost 8 bases and J lost 7; bases outside the gene matches: 12. CDR3 length: 17 residues. The CDR3 DNA reads as TGCGCCAGCTCCGTGACTAGCGGGAGGGCCTATGGCGGGGAGCTGTTTTTT. Its translation: CASSVTSGRAYGGELFF.

The chain is built from TRBV19 and TRBJ2-5; 12 bases align to TRBD2. This CDR3 has 17 residues. The V and J ends lost 1 base and 5 bases, in that order; junction bases with no gene match: 8. CDR1 and CDR2 (germline): LNHDA, SQIVND (reference sequence). The CDR3 here is CASSIGASGRAVETQYF. CDR3 bases: TGTGCCAGTAGTATAGGGGCTAGCGGGAGGGCCGTGGAGACCCAGTACTTC.

The gene calls are TRBV6-6 and TRBJ1-2, with 8 bases that match TRBD1. This CDR3 is 13 amino acids long. V gave up 5 bases and J gave up 5 bases; unmatched junction bases: 4. The germline CDR1 and CDR2 sequences are MNHNY and SVGAGI (reference sequence). CDR3 DNA: TGTGCCAGCAGTCGGACAGGGCGGTATGGCTACACCTTC. This gives the protein CASSRTGRYGYTF.

CDR3 sequence (DNA): TGTGCCAGTAGTATTGGGGCAGGGCCTAATGGCTACACCTTC. This translates into CASSIGAGPNGYTF. V is TRBV19 and J is TRBJ1-2, with D possibly being TRBD1 (5 bases). Germline lookup yields CDR1 LNHDA and CDR2 SQIVND (reference sequence). The V end lost 3 bases, the J end lost 6 bases, and 14 bases lay between the germline ends. The CDR3 runs to 14 residues.

V usage is TRBV14 and J usage is TRBJ2-5; D ambiguous. Trimming left V 4 bases short and J 5 bases short, with 20 bases between. Germline lookup yields CDR1 SGHDN and CDR2 FVKESK. The CDR3 spans 16 residues. This chain's CDR3 is CASSPTPGLVGETQYF. CDR3 coding DNA: TGTGCCAGCAGCCCAACGCCCGGCCTCGTCGGCGAGACCCAGTACTTC.

The chain couples TRBV25-1 to TRBJ2-7; D possibly matches TRBD1 or TRBD2 (5 bases each). The CDR3 contains 17 residues. Deletions cut 2 bases from V and 2 bases from J, with 19 bases between. From germline, CDR1 is MGHDK and CDR2 SYGVNS. CDR3 loop: CASSEHWGGGFTYEQYF. Written as DNA, the CDR3 is TGTGCCAGCAGTGAACATTGGGGCGGAGGCTTTACCTACGAGCAGTACTTC.

The chain employs TRBV9 and TRBJ2-2; 9 bases line up with TRBD1. There are 18 residues in the CDR3. The germline V gene has CDR1 SGDLS and CDR2 YYNGEE. Trimming cost V 0 bases and J 5 bases; bases outside gene matches: 11. The CDR3 nucleotides are TGTGCCAGCAGCGTAGAGGCAAACCCGGGACAGGGTACCGGGGAGCTGTTTTTT. Protein product: CASSVEANPGQGTGELFF. Together with reference TRBV9 and TRBJ2-2, the CDR3 gives the full variable domain: DSGVTQTPKHLITATGQRVTLRCSPRSGDLSVYWYQQSLDQGLQFLIQYYNGEERAKGNILERFSAQQFPDLHSELNLSSLELGDSALYFCASSVEANPGQGTGELFFGEGSRLTVL.

J is TRBJ2-1 and V is TRBV9; 9 bases align to TRBD2. Germline values: CDR1 SGDLS, CDR2 YYNGEE. Trimming took 5 bases from V and 3 from J; bases not matched to a gene: 6. CDR3 length: 15 amino acids. CDR3 region: CASSPGTSNYNEQFF. The CDR3 DNA sequence: TGTGCCAGCAGTCCCGGGACTAGCAACTACAATGAGCAGTTCTTC.

The CDR3 region has the DNA TGCGCCAGCAGCCAAGGGGTAAACACTGAAGCTTTCTTT. Translation gives CASSQGVNTEAFF. The chain recombines TRBV4-1 with TRBJ1-1; D remains ambiguous. The germline V and J ends were trimmed by 1 base and 2 bases, with 5 bases remaining between them. Germline V lookup: CDR1 MGHRA, CDR2 YSYEKL. The CDR3 runs 13 residues.

The chain links TRBV15 to TRBJ2-7, with D tentatively TRBD2 (5 bases). The CDR3 has 14 amino acids. With 3 bases removed from V and 0 bases from J, the gap between germline ends came to 9 bases. CDR1 and CDR2 (germline): LNHNV, YYDKDF (reference sequence). The CDR3 loop is CATSRDFSSYEQYF. CDR3 DNA sequence: TGTGCCACCAGCAGGGACTTTAGCTCCTACGAGCAGTACTTC.

The V and J genes are TRBV6-1 and TRBJ1-2, with 7 nucleotides matching TRBD1. Looked up from germline, CDR1 is MNHNS and CDR2 is SASEGT. The V gene end was trimmed by 3 bases and the J gene end by 2 bases; junction bases not matched to a gene: 12. There are 17 residues in the CDR3. This CDR3 is CASSDSPQGRLNYGYTF. The CDR3 coding sequence is TGTGCCAGCAGTGATAGTCCACAGGGGCGCTTAAACTATGGCTACACCTTC.

The chain links TRBV6-5 to TRBJ1-6; D might be TRBD1 (6 bases). The CDR3 covers 15 residues. Between the trimmed V and J ends, which lost 7 bases and 4 bases, there was a span of 14 bases. CDR1 is MNHEY and CDR2 is SVGAGI in the germline V gene. The DNA for the CDR3 is TGTGCCAGCAATCGAGGGGGAAAATATAATTCACCCCTCCACTTT. Translation gives CASNRGGKYNSPLHF.

To note about this clone: One end of the junction is discordant with germline, which a read error may explain. The J gene is TRBJ2-7, the V gene TRBV30; D may be TRBD1 or TRBD2 (6 bases each). Germline CDR1 and CDR2: GTSNPN and SVGIG (reference sequence). This CDR3 has 14 residues. Written as DNA, the CDR3 is TGTGGCTGGAGCCGTCCGGGGGCTCCCTACGAGCAGTACTTC. It translates to CGWSRPGAPYEQYF.

The chain is built from TRBV19 and TRBJ2-7; 11 bases match TRBD1. The V segment lost 10 bases and the J segment 7 bases; nucleotides outside the gene matches: 6. In germline, CDR1 is LNHDA, CDR2 SQIVND (reference sequence). The CDR3 extends over 12 amino acids. The chain's CDR3 is CATGTGGAEQYF. The CDR3 region has the DNA TGTGCCACCGGGACAGGGGGTGCTGAGCAGTACTTC.

The V gene is TRBV7-9, the J gene TRBJ1-5, with D possibly TRBD1 on 6 matching bases. Germline V gene data show CDR1 as SEHNR and CDR2 as FQNEAQ (reference sequence). V lost 3 bases, J lost 3 bases, and 9 bases lay in between. The CDR3 length is 14 residues. The chain's CDR3 is CASSFTGLNQPQHF. CDR3 DNA sequence: TGTGCCAGCAGCTTCACAGGGCTCAATCAGCCCCAGCATTTT.

The rearrangement joins TRBV7-9 to TRBJ2-7; D is unclear. The germline CDR1 and CDR2 sequences are SEHNR and FQNEAQ (reference sequence). The CDR3 runs to 14 residues. The V gene lost 4 bases and the J gene lost 5 bases, with 15 bases spanning the gap. In DNA, the CDR3 is TGTGCCAGCAGCTACCCGGTGGGTCCTGACGAGCAGTACTTC. This encodes CASSYPVGPDEQYF.

This clone was counted between two and nine times. The chain carries TRBV10-3 and TRBJ2-7, with a possible D match to TRBD1 (6 bases). The germline V gene has CDR1 ENHRY and CDR2 SYGVKD. V lost 5 bases and J lost 3, with 11 bases in between. The CDR3 length is 13 residues. The CDR3 protein is CAISPGQNYEQYF. The CDR3 DNA is TGTGCCATCAGTCCGGGACAAAACTACGAGCAGTACTTC.

This chain joins TRBV5-4 and TRBJ2-7; D is perhaps TRBD1 (8 bases). Germline CDR1 and CDR2: SGHNT and YYREEE (reference sequence). This CDR3 region has 15 residues. Trimming shortened V by 3 bases and J by 7 bases, and 20 bases separated the two germline ends. The CDR3 spells CASSWGGQGADEQYF. The CDR3 DNA sequence: TGTGCCAGCAGCTGGGGGGGGCAGGGGGCCGATGAGCAGTACTTC.

The chain couples TRBV6-6 to TRBJ2-1, with D possibly TRBD1 on 5 matching bases. Germline assignment: CDR1 MNHNY and CDR2 SVGAGI (reference sequence). Trimming removed 4 bases from V and 2 bases from J, with 9 bases in between. The CDR3 spans 14 residues. This chain's CDR3 is CASSLKGTYNEQFF. CDR3 in DNA: TGTGCCAGCAGTTTGAAGGGGACCTACAATGAGCAGTTCTTC.

V gene TRBV6-6 combines with J gene TRBJ2-5, with D perhaps matching TRBD1 (5 bases). The CDR3 is made up of 12 amino acids. Germline CDR1 MNHNY, CDR2 SVGAGI (reference sequence). Trimming left V 0 bases short and J 9 bases short, with 8 bases between. The CDR3 spells CASSYSSGSQYF. Here the CDR3 DNA reads TGTGCCAGCAGTTACTCTTCAGGGTCCCAGTACTTC.

The CDR3 DNA sequence: TGTGCCAGGGGCCCCATTGCGGCCGGGGAGCTGTTTTTT. This translates into CARGPIAAGELFF. The chain is built from TRBV7-9 and TRBJ2-2; no clear D gene. The germline V gene has CDR1 SEHNR and CDR2 FQNEAQ (reference sequence). V was trimmed by 9 bases and J by 6 bases, leaving 14 bases between them. This CDR3 is built from 13 residues.

CDR3 loop: CASSSGQLQETQYF. The CDR3, as DNA: TGTGCCAGCAGTTCGGGACAGCTTCAAGAGACCCAGTACTTC. The chain combines TRBV28 with TRBJ2-5; 7 bases match TRBD1. Per germline, CDR1 MDHEN and CDR2 SYDVKM. V lost 4 bases and J lost 2; bases outside the gene matches: 4. The CDR3 is made up of 14 amino acids. Full variable domain (missing parts from reference TRBV28 and TRBJ2-5): DVKVTQSSRYLVKRTGEKVFLECVQDMDHENMFWYRQDPGLGLRLIYFSYDVKMKEKGDIPEGYSVSREKKERFSLILESASTNQTSMYLCASSSGQLQETQYFGPGTRLLVL.

This chain links TRBV7-3 with TRBJ2-7; D possibly corresponds to TRBD1 (7 bases). Trimming took off 2 bases at V and 4 bases at J, with 15 bases between the two ends. CDR3 length equals 15 residues. Germline V lookup: CDR1 SGHTA, CDR2 FQGTGA. In DNA, the CDR3 is TGTGCCAGCAGCTTATATCCAGGGGGGCTGTACGAGCAGTACTTC. Protein sequence: CASSLYPGGLYEQYF.

This chain joins TRBV6-6 and TRBJ2-2; possibly TRBD2 for D (5 bases). V was shortened by 6 bases and J by 8 bases, with 13 bases between the two germline ends. The germline V gene has CDR1 MNHNY and CDR2 SVGAGI (reference sequence). CDR3 length: 13 residues. The CDR3 loop reads CASRRTLPGELFF. CDR3 coding DNA: TGTGCCAGCAGAAGGACTCTGCCGGGGGAGCTGTTTTTT.